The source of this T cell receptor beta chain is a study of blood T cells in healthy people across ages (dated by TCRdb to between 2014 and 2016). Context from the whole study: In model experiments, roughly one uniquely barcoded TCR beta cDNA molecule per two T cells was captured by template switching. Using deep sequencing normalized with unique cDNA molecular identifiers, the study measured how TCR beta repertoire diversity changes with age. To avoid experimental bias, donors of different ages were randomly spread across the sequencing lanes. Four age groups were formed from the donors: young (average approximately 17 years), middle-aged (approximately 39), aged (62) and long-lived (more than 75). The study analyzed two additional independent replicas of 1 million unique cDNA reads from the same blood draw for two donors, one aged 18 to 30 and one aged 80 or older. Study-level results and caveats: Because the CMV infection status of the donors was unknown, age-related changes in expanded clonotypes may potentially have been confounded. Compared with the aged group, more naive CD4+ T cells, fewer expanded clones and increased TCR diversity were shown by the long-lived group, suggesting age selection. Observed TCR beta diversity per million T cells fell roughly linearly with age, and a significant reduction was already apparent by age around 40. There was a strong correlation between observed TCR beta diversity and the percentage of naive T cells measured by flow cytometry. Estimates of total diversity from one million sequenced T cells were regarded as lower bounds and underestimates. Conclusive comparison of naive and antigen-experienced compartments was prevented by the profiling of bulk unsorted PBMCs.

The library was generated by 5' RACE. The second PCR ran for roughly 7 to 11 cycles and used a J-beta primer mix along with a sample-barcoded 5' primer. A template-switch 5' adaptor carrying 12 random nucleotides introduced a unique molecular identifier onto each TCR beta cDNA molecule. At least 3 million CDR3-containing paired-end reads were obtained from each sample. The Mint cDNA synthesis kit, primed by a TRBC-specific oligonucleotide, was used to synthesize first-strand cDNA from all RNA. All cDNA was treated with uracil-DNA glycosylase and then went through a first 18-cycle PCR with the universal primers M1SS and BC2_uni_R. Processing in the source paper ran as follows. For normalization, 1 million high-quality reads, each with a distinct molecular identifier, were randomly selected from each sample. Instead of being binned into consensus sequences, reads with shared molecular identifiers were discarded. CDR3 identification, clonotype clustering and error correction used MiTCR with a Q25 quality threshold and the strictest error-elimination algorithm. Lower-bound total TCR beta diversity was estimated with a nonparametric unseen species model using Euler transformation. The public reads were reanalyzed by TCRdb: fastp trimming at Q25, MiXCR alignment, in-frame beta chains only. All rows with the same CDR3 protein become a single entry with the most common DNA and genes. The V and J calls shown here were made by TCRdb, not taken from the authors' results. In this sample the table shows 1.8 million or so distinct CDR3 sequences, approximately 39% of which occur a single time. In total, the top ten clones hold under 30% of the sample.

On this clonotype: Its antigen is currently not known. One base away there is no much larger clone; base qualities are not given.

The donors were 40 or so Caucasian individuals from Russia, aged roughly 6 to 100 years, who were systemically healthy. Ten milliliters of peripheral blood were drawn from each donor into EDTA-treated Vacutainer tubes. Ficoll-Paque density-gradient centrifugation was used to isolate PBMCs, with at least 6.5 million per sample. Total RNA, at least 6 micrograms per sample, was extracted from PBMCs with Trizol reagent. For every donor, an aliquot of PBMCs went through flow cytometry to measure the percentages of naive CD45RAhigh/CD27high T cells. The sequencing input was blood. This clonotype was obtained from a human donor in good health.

The DNA sequence is TGTGCCACCAGTACTGGTCGGGACAGACCAACAGATACGCAGTATTTT. Translated, it reads CATSTGRDRPTDTQYF. Rearrangement joined TRBV15 to TRBJ2-3, with TRBD1 matching 7 junction bases. Inclusive of the bounding cysteine and phenylalanine, the CDR3 is 16 residues long. Here the CDR3 DNA is all that survives: 48 bases in frame from base 1. According to the germline V gene (reference sequence), CDR1 reads LNHNV and CDR2 reads YYDKDF. Trimming leaves V shorter by 6 bases and J shorter by 3 bases, with the junction holding 12 bases beyond the gene matches.